This T cell receptor (beta chain) was obtained from a study of identical twins. Study observations and caveats: Recombination models fit unrelated individuals' TCR alpha sharing but underestimated twins'. Shared out-of-frame alpha sequences (those common to twins) showed excess low generation probability. While abundant cord blood beta clonotypes carried fewer insertions, memory repertoires showed no such pattern.

The CDR3 is 14 amino acids. Germline CDR1 and CDR2: SGHTA and FQGNSA. V lost 2 bases, J lost 1 base, and 1 base stayed unmatched. After template switching added a universal primer site, the resulting cDNA carried unique molecular identifiers. In TCRdb, the 5' RACE reads were re-called with MiXCR into one record per CDR3 protein. The repertoire holds roughly 240,000 distinct CDR3 sequences, roughly 7% seen once, with under 4% in the top ten. Of note for this clonotype: Its antigen remains unidentified.

Another study also made use of these data, one on yellow fever vaccine responses in identical twins.

Sequenced material: memory (CD45RO+) T cells sorted from blood. The clonotype originates from a woman between 18 and 29 years old in good health. The rearrangement joins TRBV7-2 to TRBJ2-7; 8 bases match TRBD1. The chain's CDR3 is CASSLQGASYEQYF. CDR3 coding DNA: TGTGCCAGCAGCTTACAGGGGGCTTCCTACGAGCAGTACTTC. Full variable domain (outside the CDR3, taken from reference TRBV7-2 and TRBJ2-7): GAGVSQSPSNKVTEKGKDVELRCDPISGHTALYWYRQSLGQGLEFLIYFQGNSAPDKSGLPSDRFSAERTGGSVSTLTIQRTQQEDSAVYLCASSLQGASYEQYFGPGTRLTVT.